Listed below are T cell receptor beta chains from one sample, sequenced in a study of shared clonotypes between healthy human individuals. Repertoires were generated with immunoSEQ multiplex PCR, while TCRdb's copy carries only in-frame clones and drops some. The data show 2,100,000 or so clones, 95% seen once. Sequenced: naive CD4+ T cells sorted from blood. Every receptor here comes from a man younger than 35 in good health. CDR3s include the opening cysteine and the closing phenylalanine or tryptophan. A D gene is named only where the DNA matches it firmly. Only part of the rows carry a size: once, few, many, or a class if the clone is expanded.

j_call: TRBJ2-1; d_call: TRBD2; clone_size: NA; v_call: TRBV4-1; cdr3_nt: TGCGCCAGCAGGAATAGCGGGGCCAATGAGCAGTTCTTC; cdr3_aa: CASRNSGANEQFF
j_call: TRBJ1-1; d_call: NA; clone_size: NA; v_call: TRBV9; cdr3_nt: TGTGCCAGCAGCGCCCGGAACACTGAAGCTTTCTTT; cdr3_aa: CASSARNTEAFF
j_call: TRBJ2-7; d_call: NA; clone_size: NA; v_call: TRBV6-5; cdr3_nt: TGTGCCAGCAGGTACACACGAGGGACCACCTACGAGCAGTACTTC; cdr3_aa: CASRYTRGTTYEQYF
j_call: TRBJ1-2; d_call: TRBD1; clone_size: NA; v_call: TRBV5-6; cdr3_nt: TGTGCCAGCAGCTGGGGACAGGGCGGAATCTATGGCTACACCTTC; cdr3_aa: CASSWGQGGIYGYTF
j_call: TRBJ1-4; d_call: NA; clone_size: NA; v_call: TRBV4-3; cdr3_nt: TGCGCCAGCAGCCAAGCACCCGGGACCACGCCTCTTGCAACTAATGAAAAACTGTTTTTT; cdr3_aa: CASSQAPGTTPLATNEKLFF
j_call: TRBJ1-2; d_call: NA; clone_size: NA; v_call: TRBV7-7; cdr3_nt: TGTGCTAGCAGCTTAGAGGGAGCAGCTCCTGGCTACACCTTC; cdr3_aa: CASSLEGAAPGYTF
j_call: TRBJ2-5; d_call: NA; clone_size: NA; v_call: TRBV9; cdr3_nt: TGTGCCAGCAGCTACCGCGGCCAAGAGACCCAGTACTTC; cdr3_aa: CASSYRGQETQYF
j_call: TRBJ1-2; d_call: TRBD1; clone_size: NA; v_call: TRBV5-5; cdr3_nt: TGTGCCAGCAGCTCCGGGACAGGGAGCGGCTACACCTTC; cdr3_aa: CASSSGTGSGYTF
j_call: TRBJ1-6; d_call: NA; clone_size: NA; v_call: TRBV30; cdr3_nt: TGTGCCTGGAGAATCAATAATTCACCCCTCCACTTT; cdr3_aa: CAWRINNSPLHF
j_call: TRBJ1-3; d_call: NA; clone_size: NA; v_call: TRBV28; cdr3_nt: TGTGCCAGCAGCAATCTCGGGCTGGGTTCTGGAAACACCATATATTTT; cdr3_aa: CASSNLGLGSGNTIYF
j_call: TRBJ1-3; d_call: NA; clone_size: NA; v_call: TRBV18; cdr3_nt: TGTGCCAGCTCGCCGGGACCTGCCTCTGGAAACACCATATATTTT; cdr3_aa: CASSPGPASGNTIYF
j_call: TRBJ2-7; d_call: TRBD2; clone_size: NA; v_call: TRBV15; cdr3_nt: TGTGCCACCAGCAAATCCCTAGCGGGAGCCGGGTTGAAGTACTTC; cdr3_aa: CATSKSLAGAGLKYF
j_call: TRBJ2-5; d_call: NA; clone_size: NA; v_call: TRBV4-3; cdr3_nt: TGCGCCAGCAGCCAAGATAAGAGAGAGACCCAGTACTTC; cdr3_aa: CASSQDKRETQYF
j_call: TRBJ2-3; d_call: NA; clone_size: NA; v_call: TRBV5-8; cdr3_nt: TGTGCCAGCAGCTTGGTGGTCTCGGGACGGTTAAGGGATACGCAGTATTTT; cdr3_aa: CASSLVVSGRLRDTQYF
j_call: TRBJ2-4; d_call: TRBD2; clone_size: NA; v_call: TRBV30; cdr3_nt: TGCGCCGGGGGTGCGGGAGGGAAAGCCAAAAACATTCAGTACTTC; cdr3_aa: CAGGAGGKAKNIQYF
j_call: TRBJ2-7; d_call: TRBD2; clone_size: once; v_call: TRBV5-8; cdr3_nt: TGTGCCAGCAGTTCCAGCGGGAGGGGGGTCTACGAGCAGTACTTC; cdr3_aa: CASSSSGRGVYEQYF
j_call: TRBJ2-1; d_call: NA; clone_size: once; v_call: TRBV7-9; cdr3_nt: TGTGCCAGCAGCCCCGCCGGGAGCTCCTACAATGAGCAGTTCTTC; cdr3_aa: CASSPAGSSYNEQFF
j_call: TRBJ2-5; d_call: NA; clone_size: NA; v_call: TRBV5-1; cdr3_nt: TGCGCCAGCAGCTTGGATTCTGGCAGGGGGGGGACCCAGTACTTC; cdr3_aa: CASSLDSGRGGTQYF
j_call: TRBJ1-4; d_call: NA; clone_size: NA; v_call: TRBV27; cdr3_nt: TGTGCCAGCAGTTTACGGCAGGGGCACGGAAAACTGTTTTTT; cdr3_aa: CASSLRQGHGKLFF
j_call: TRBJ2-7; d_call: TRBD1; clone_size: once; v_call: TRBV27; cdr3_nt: TGTGCCAGCAGTACCTCTAGGACAGGTTCCTACGAGCAGTACTTC; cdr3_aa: CASSTSRTGSYEQYF
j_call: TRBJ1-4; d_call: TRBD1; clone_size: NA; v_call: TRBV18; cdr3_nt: TGTGCCAGCTCACCGGGACAGACTAATGAAAAACTGTTTTTT; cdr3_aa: CASSPGQTNEKLFF
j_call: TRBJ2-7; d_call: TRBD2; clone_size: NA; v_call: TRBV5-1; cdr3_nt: TGCGCCTCGGGACTAGCGGGCGCCGGGGGCGACGAGCAGTACTTC; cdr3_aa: CASGLAGAGGDEQYF
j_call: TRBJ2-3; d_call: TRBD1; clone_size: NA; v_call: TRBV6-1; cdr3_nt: TGTGCCAGCGGGGGGACAGGGGCGGCAGATACGCAGTATTTT; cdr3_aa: CASGGTGAADTQYF
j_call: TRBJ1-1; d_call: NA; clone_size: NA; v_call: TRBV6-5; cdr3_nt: TGTGCCAGCAGTTACCGGATCCAGACTGAAGCTTTCTTT; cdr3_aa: CASSYRIQTEAFF
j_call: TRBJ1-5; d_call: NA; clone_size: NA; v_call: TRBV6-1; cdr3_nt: TGTGCCAGCAGTGAAGCAATGAGACGGACAAATCAGCCCCAGCATTTT; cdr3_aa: CASSEAMRRTNQPQHF
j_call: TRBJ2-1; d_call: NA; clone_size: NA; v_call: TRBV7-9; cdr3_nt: TGTGCCAGCAGCTTAAACGTTCTCTACAATGAGCAGTTCTTC; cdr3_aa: CASSLNVLYNEQFF
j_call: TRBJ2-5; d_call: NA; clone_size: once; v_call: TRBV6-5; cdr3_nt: TGTGCCAGCAGTTACTCTCAGGGGAGGGGGGAGACCCAGTACTTC; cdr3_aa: CASSYSQGRGETQYF
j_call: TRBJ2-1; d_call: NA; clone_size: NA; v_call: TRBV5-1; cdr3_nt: TGCGCCAGCAGCTTGGGGACAGAATACAATGAGCAGTTCTTC; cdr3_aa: CASSLGTEYNEQFF
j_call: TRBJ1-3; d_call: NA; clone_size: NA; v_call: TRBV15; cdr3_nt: TGTGCCACCAGCAGAGACCCGGGAGGGGGAGGAAACACCATATATTTT; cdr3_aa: CATSRDPGGGGNTIYF
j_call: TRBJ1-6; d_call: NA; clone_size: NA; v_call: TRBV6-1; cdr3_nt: TGTGCCAGCAGTGAAACGGGACACCTTAATTCACCCCTCCACTTT; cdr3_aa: CASSETGHLNSPLHF
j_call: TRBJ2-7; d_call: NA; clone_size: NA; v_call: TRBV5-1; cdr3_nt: TGCGCCAGCAGCTTAGAAGGACAGCTTTACGAGCAGTACTTC; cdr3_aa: CASSLEGQLYEQYF
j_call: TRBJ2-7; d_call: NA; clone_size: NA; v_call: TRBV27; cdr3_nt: TGTGCCAGCAGTTCTCTGGGGGCAGACTCCATTCGCGGGCAGTACTTC; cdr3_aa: CASSSLGADSIRGQYF
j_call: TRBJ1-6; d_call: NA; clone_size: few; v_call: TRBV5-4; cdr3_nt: TGTGCCAGCAGCTTGGACGGGTTGGGCCCCCTCCACTTT; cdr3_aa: CASSLDGLGPLHF